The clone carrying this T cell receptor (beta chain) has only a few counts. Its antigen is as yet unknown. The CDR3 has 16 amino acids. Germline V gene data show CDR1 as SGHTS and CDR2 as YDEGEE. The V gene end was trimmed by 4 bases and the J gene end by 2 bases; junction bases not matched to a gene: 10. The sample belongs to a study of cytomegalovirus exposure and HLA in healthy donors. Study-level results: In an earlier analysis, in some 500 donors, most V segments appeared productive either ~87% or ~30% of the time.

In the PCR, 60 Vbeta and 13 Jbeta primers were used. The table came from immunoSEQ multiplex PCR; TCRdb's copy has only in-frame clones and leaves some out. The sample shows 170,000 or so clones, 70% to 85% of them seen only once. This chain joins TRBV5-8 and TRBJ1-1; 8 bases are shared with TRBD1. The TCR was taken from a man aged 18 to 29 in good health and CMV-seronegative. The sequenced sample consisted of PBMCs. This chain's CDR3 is CASSRPSGTGNTEAFF. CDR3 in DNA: TGTGCCAGCAGCCGGCCTTCCGGGACAGGTAACACTGAAGCTTTCTTT.